The clone carrying this TCR beta chain came up a few times. These data are taken from a study of cytotoxic CD8 clonotypes in ibrutinib-treated CLL. Investigators sourced approximately 2 micrograms of genomic DNA from cryopreserved PBMCs for TCR beta libraries. The planned depth of sequencing spanned 1 in 200,000 to 1 in 1 million T cells. Sequenced by immunoSEQ multiplex PCR; TCRdb stores in-frame clones only, minus some. This table holds 35,000 to 40,000 clones, over 55% found once. The input for sequencing was PBMCs, taken at disease progression, from a patient treated with ibrutinib. This sequence was found in a human donor with chronic lymphocytic leukemia.

CDR3 sequence reads: CASSLRGGPLGGELFF. The CDR3, as DNA: TGTGCCAGCAGTTTACGAGGCGGGCCCCTGGGCGGGGAGCTGTTTTTT. This chain connects TRBV27 to TRBJ2-2, with a weak D call TRBD2 (5 bases). Looked up from germline, CDR1 is MNHEY and CDR2 is SMNVEV (reference sequence). Deletions cut 2 bases from V and 7 bases from J, with 17 bases between. The CDR3 is 16 amino acids.